These 27 T cell receptor beta chains originate from one sample sequenced in a study of blood T cell repertoires in COVID-19. The method was immunoSEQ multiplex PCR; TCRdb's version includes in-frame clones alone and lacks a portion of them. The table shows roughly 59,000 clones, with roughly 80% occurring only once. What was sequenced was peripheral blood. The receptors stem from a human donor in a cohort sampled during active COVID-19.

The CDR3 coding sequence is TGTGCCAGCAGTCGGGAAACGGGGGATACGCAGTATTTT. Translated, it gives CASSRETGDTQYF. The V gene is TRBV2, the J gene TRBJ2-3; D is possibly TRBD2 (5 bases). CDR1 is SNHLY, CDR2 FYNNEI, per germline. CDR3 size: 13 residues. The V end lost 5 bases, the J end lost 6 bases, and 12 bases lay between the germline ends. Drawing the rest from reference TRBV2 and TRBJ2-3, the complete variable domain is EPEVTQTPSHQVTQMGQEVILRCVPISNHLYFYWYRQILGQKVEFLVSFYNNEISEKSEIFDDQFSVERPDGSNFTLKIRSTKLEDSAMYFCASSRETGDTQYFGPGTRLTVL.

The V and J genes are TRBV19 and TRBJ2-2; tentatively, D is TRBD1 (5 bases). CDR3 length: 14 residues. V lost 4 bases to trimming and J lost 1 base, with 7 bases between them. CDR1 is LNHDA, CDR2 SQIVND, per germline (reference sequence). CDR3 protein: CASSTDRNTGELFF. The DNA of the CDR3 is TGTGCCAGTAGTACTGACAGGAACACCGGGGAGCTGTTTTTT.

The chain joins TRBV9 to TRBJ2-3; D may be TRBD2 (5 bases). Germline V gene sequence: CDR1 SGDLS, CDR2 YYNGEE. Trimming took off 4 bases at V and 6 bases at J, with 15 bases between the two ends. The CDR3 consists of 14 residues. The CDR3 is CASSRETGWDTQYF. The CDR3, as DNA: TGTGCCAGCAGCAGGGAAACGGGGTGGGATACGCAGTATTTT.

The J gene is TRBJ1-3, the V gene TRBV9; TRBD1 aligns across 10 bases. The ends lost 2 bases at V and 2 bases at J; junction bases unmatched: 4. Germline V CDR1 and CDR2: SGDLS, YYNGEE. This CDR3 is 16 amino acids long. The CDR3 loop reads CASSVRGQGTGNTIYF. The CDR3 nucleotides read TGTGCCAGCAGCGTCAGGGGACAGGGGACTGGAAACACCATATATTTT.

This clone was seen only a few times. V usage is TRBV6-2 or TRBV6-3 and J usage is TRBJ2-7; the match to TRBD2 covers 7 bases. The germline CDR1 and CDR2 sequences are MNHEY and SVGEGT. The V gene end was trimmed by 4 bases and the J gene end by 4 bases; junction bases not matched to a gene: 13. The length of the CDR3 is 16 residues. CDR3 residues: CASSSMGQASGYEQYF. In DNA, the CDR3 is TGTGCCAGCAGTTCCATGGGCCAAGCTAGCGGTTACGAGCAGTACTTC.

In this sample, this clone turned up a few times. The rearrangement joins TRBV18 to TRBJ2-7; D is unresolved. The V gene's germline CDR1 is KGHSH and CDR2 LQKENI. This CDR3 region has 14 residues. Trimming shortened V by 7 bases and J by 0 bases, and 13 bases separated the two germline ends. The CDR3: CASFLDGDSYEQYF. The CDR3 DNA is TGTGCCAGCTTCCTCGACGGAGACTCCTACGAGCAGTACTTC.

This clone was observed a few times. This chain connects TRBV5-1 to TRBJ1-1; 9 bases map to TRBD1. The ends lost 4 bases at V and 3 bases at J; junction bases unmatched: 4. Germline V gives CDR1 SGHRS, CDR2 YFSETQ. The CDR3 loop spans 14 amino acids. The CDR3 spells CASSLWTGDTEAFF. In DNA, the CDR3 is TGCGCCAGCAGCCTCTGGACAGGGGACACTGAAGCTTTCTTT.

This clone was counted a single time. The rearrangement uses TRBV28 and TRBJ1-5; 9 bases match TRBD1. The CDR3 covers 17 residues. Unmatched junction bases numbered 11, after V lost 4 bases and J lost 4 bases. The germline V gene encodes CDR1 MDHEN and CDR2 SYDVKM. The CDR3 DNA reads TGTGCCAGCAGTTCTCTAGAGGGACAGGGACTTAATCAGCCCCAGCATTTT. Translation: CASSSLEGQGLNQPQHF.

The J gene is TRBJ2-1, the V gene TRBV10-1; 9 positions agree with TRBD2. V lost 6 bases and J lost 0; bases outside the gene matches: 3. The CDR3 contains 15 residues. Germline values: CDR1 WNHNN, CDR2 SYGVQD (reference sequence). The CDR3 reads CASRDSGSSYNEQFF. The CDR3 nucleotides read TGCGCCAGCAGGGATAGCGGGAGCTCCTACAATGAGCAGTTCTTC.

The chain has TRBV5-5 and TRBJ1-4; a possible D gene is TRBD1 (5 bases). V dropped 0 bases and J dropped 10 bases, with 10 bases sitting between them. CDR3 length equals 13 residues. From germline, CDR1 is SGHKS and CDR2 YYEKEE (reference sequence). CDR3 sequence (DNA): TGTGCCAGCAGCTTGGATGGGGGAGGAAAACTGTTTTTT. Translated: CASSLDGGGKLFF.

This rearrangement joins TRBV6-2 or TRBV6-3 to TRBJ2-7; 10 positions agree with TRBD2. This CDR3 is 16 amino acids long. Germline CDR1 and CDR2: MNHEY and SVGEGT. The V segment lost 2 bases and the J segment 5 bases; nucleotides outside the gene matches: 9. The CDR3 region is CASSYPIAGGKNEQYF. The CDR3 region has the DNA TGTGCCAGCAGTTACCCGATAGCGGGAGGAAAGAACGAGCAGTACTTC.

V is TRBV7-3 and J is TRBJ2-3; 11 nucleotides match TRBD2. The CDR3 sequence is 17 residues long. Per the germline V gene, CDR1 is SGHTA and CDR2 is FQGTGA. J gave up 11 bases and V 1 base, and 14 bases lay outside the gene matches. The CDR3 bases are TGTGCCAGCAGCTTAAGTCCTCCTAGCGGGAGGCCCCGGGAGCAGTATTTT. Translated: CASSLSPPSGRPREQYF.

The genes are TRBV11-2 and TRBJ1-3; D unresolved. The length of the CDR3 is 11 residues. Trimming took off 3 bases at V and 14 bases at J, with 11 bases between the two ends. Looked up from germline, CDR1 is SGHAT and CDR2 is FQNNGV. The CDR3 protein is CASSLGAGLYF. The CDR3 DNA is TGTGCCAGCAGCTTGGGAGCCGGATTATATTTT.

The genes are TRBV28 and TRBJ1-4; D unclear. Trimming took 3 bases from V and 2 from J, leaving 7 bases between them. CDR1 is MDHEN and CDR2 is SYDVKM in the germline V gene. This CDR3 spans 14 amino acids. The CDR3 is CASSLGQTNEKLFF. Written as DNA, the CDR3 is TGTGCCAGCAGTTTGGGCCAGACTAATGAAAAACTGTTTTTT. Full variable domain (remainder filled in from reference TRBV28 and TRBJ1-4): DVKVTQSSRYLVKRTGEKVFLECVQDMDHENMFWYRQDPGLGLRLIYFSYDVKMKEKGDIPEGYSVSREKKERFSLILESASTNQTSMYLCASSLGQTNEKLFFGSGTQLSVL.

Notes on this clone: One end of the junction is discordant with germline, which a read error may explain. The genes are TRBV7-2 and TRBJ2-5; D perhaps matches TRBD2 (6 bases). This CDR3 has 14 amino acids. In germline, CDR1 is SGHTA, CDR2 FQGNSA. The CDR3 nucleotides are TGTGCCAACAGCTTAGGGACTGAGCAAGAGACCCAGTACTTC. This encodes CANSLGTEQETQYF.

J is TRBJ1-2 and V is TRBV27; 7 bases align to TRBD1. CDR1 and CDR2 (germline): MNHEY, SMNVEV (reference sequence). Losses at the gene ends were 5 bases for V and 2 bases for J; bases not matched to a gene: 8. The CDR3 is 15 amino acids. The DNA of the CDR3 is TGTGCCAGCAGTCCACGGACAGGCATGAACTATGGCTACACCTTC. Amino acid sequence: CASSPRTGMNYGYTF.

With respect to this clone: Other DNA sequences of this sample code for an identical CDR3. The chain combines TRBV19 with TRBJ2-6; TRBD1 is a possible D gene (6 bases). The CDR3 spans 15 residues. V was pared by 6 bases and J by 3 bases, with 12 bases between. The V gene's germline CDR1 is LNHDA and CDR2 SQIVND (reference sequence). CDR3: CASRRQAYGANVLTF. In DNA, the CDR3 is TGTGCCAGTAGGAGACAGGCTTATGGGGCCAACGTCCTGACTTTC. The whole variable domain, remainder taken from reference TRBV19 and TRBJ2-6, is DGGITQSPKYLFRKEGQNVTLSCEQNLNHDAMYWYRQDPGQGLRLIYYSQIVNDFQKGDIAEGYSVSREKKESFPLTVTSAQKNPTAFYLCASRRQAYGANVLTFGAGSRLTVL.

V usage is TRBV28 and J usage is TRBJ1-2, with TRBD1 identical over 7 bases. Germline CDR1 and CDR2: MDHEN and SYDVKM. The CDR3 loop spans 13 amino acids. V gave up 6 bases and J gave up 3 bases; unmatched junction bases: 4. Here the CDR3 reads CASRPGQYYGYTF. The DNA for the CDR3 is TGTGCCAGCAGGCCGGGACAGTACTATGGCTACACCTTC.

This chain's CDR3 is CASSQDPDSREQYF. The CDR3 nucleotides read TGTGCCAGCAGCCAAGATCCCGACAGTCGAGAGCAGTACTTC. The chain links TRBV3-1 (or the pseudogene TRBV3-2) to TRBJ2-7; a weak D match, TRBD1 (5 bases). This CDR3 contains 14 residues. CDR1 and CDR2 from the germline V gene are LGHDT and YNNKEL (reference sequence). V lost 0 bases and J 7 bases, leaving 13 bases between the germline ends.

V is TRBV9 and J is TRBJ1-3; 7 bases align to TRBD1. This CDR3 is built from 16 residues. From germline, CDR1 is SGDLS and CDR2 YYNGEE. Trimming removed 0 bases from V and 1 base from J; junction bases left unmatched: 4. The CDR3 nucleotides read TGTGCCAGCAGCGTAGACGGCAGGGGGTCTGGAAACACCATATATTTT. This translates into CASSVDGRGSGNTIYF.

The V gene is TRBV6-6, the J gene TRBJ1-6, with a weak D call TRBD1 (6 bases). With 8 bases removed from V and 5 bases from J, the gap between germline ends came to 10 bases. This CDR3 spans 13 amino acids. Germline V gene data show CDR1 as MNHNY and CDR2 as SVGAGI (reference sequence). Here the CDR3 reads CASAGENNSPLHF. DNA for the CDR3: TGTGCCAGCGCAGGGGAGAATAATTCACCCCTCCACTTT.

J is TRBJ1-2 and V is TRBV5-4; tentative D call: TRBD1 (6 bases). Trimming stripped 4 bases from V and 8 bases from J, with 18 bases between. Germline CDR1 is SGHNT and CDR2 is YYREEE (reference sequence). CDR3 length equals 14 residues. The CDR3 loop is CASSPTGSHDGYTF. CDR3 DNA sequence: TGTGCCAGCAGCCCGACAGGTAGCCACGACGGCTACACCTTC.

The V gene is TRBV12-5, the J gene TRBJ2-1; 13 bases line up with TRBD2. Unmatched junction bases numbered 0, after V lost 1 base and J lost 6 bases. The CDR3 contains 15 residues. Germline CDR1 LGHNT, CDR2 FRNRAP. The CDR3 DNA reads as TGTGCTAGTGGTTTGGGGACTAGCGGGAGCAATGAGCAGTTCTTC. As protein: CASGLGTSGSNEQFF.

The CDR3 region has the DNA TGTGCCAGCAGAGGGACCGGGACAGGGGGCTTTGGCTACACCTTC. This gives the protein CASRGTGTGGFGYTF. J is TRBJ1-2 and V is TRBV5-5, with 12 bases aligning to TRBD1. Germline-derived CDR1 and CDR2 are SGHKS and YYEKEE (reference sequence). This CDR3 has 15 residues. V gave up 5 bases and J gave up 7 bases; unmatched junction bases: 9.

This clone was detected a few times. The chain has TRBV11-2 and TRBJ2-7; TRBD2 agrees at 7 bases. The CDR3 consists of 14 residues. Unmatched junction bases numbered 7, after V lost 4 bases and J lost 4 bases. Per the germline V gene, CDR1 is SGHAT and CDR2 is FQNNGV. CDR3 residues: CASSSWGGRYEQYF. The CDR3 DNA reads TGTGCCAGCAGCTCCTGGGGAGGGCGGTACGAGCAGTACTTC.

DNA for the CDR3: TGTGCCAGCAGGATCACAGGGACCCAGTACTTC. It specifies CASRITGTQYF. This chain joins TRBV28 and TRBJ2-5, with D maybe TRBD1 (5 bases). V was shortened by 6 bases and J by 7 bases, with 9 bases between the two germline ends. Per germline, CDR1 MDHEN and CDR2 SYDVKM. The CDR3 is 11 amino acids.

The rearrangement joins TRBV13 to TRBJ2-5; 8 nucleotides line up with TRBD1. The trim removed 3 bases at V and 5 bases at J, leaving 2 bases unmatched. Germline CDR1 is PRHDT and CDR2 is FYEKMQ (reference sequence). The CDR3 runs to 13 residues. The CDR3 protein is CASSFRGQETQYF. The CDR3 region has the DNA TGTGCCAGCAGCTTCAGGGGGCAGGAGACCCAGTACTTC.